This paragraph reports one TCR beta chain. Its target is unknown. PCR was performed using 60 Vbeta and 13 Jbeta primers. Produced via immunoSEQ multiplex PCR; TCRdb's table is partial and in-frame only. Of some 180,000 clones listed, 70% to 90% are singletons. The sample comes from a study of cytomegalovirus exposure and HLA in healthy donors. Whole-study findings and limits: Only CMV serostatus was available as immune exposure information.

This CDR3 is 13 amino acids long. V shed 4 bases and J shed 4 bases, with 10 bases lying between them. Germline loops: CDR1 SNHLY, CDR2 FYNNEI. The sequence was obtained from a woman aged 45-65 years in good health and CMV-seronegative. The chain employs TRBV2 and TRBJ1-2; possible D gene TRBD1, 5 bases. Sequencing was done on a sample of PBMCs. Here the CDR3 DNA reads TGTGCCAGCAGTGGATTGGACACCTATGGCTACACCTTC. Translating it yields CASSGLDTYGYTF.